Listed below are T cell receptor beta chains from one sample, sequenced in a study of regulatory T cells in long-lasting Graves disease. From the multiplex PCR reads, TCRdb called clonotypes with MiXCR, one entry per CDR3 protein. The sample contains over 300,000 distinct CDR3 sequences, roughly a sixth of which appear only once. The sequences come from peripheral blood mononuclear cells (PBMCs), collected at new diagnosis, from a patient treated with antithyroid drugs. The receptors come from a female donor with Graves disease. Both conserved end residues are part of each CDR3.

v_call: TRBV12-3/TRBV12-4; j_call: TRBJ1-4; cdr3_aa: CASSRYGGTNEKLFF
v_call: TRBV28; j_call: .; cdr3_aa: CASSRRDRGNVKTQYF
v_call: TRBV12-5; j_call: TRBJ1-5; cdr3_aa: CASGFLPGTDYSNQPQHF
v_call: TRBV20-1; j_call: TRBJ1-5; cdr3_aa: CSARDPTTSTGGGQPQHF
v_call: TRBV5-1; j_call: TRBJ1-6; cdr3_aa: CASSWTDAYNSPLHF
v_call: TRBV7-2; j_call: TRBJ1-2; cdr3_aa: CASTQSLGEDYGYTF
v_call: TRBV7-9; j_call: TRBJ2-1; cdr3_aa: CASSLGLATEQFF
v_call: TRBV6-1; j_call: TRBJ2-3; cdr3_aa: CASSGGGVTDTQYF
v_call: TRBV12-3/TRBV12-4; j_call: TRBJ1-2; cdr3_aa: CASSLAGSDYGYTF
v_call: TRBV7-2; j_call: TRBJ2-4; cdr3_aa: CASSPGIAKNIQYF
v_call: TRBV29-1; j_call: TRBJ2-5; cdr3_aa: CSVVDRGGEETQYF
v_call: TRBV18; j_call: TRBJ1-1; cdr3_aa: CASSPPLENTEAFF
v_call: TRBV28; j_call: TRBJ2-1; cdr3_aa: CASSSPRLAGDEQFF
v_call: TRBV12-5; j_call: TRBJ1-2; cdr3_aa: CASGSSGGGYGYTF
v_call: TRBV6-5; j_call: TRBJ2-3; cdr3_aa: CASSYSRRSGAGDFSTDTQYF
v_call: TRBV28; j_call: TRBJ2-5; cdr3_aa: CASSYPLSPQKETQYF
v_call: TRBV7-2; j_call: TRBJ2-2; cdr3_aa: CASSSLLAGGPNGELFF
v_call: TRBV27; j_call: TRBJ1-1; cdr3_aa: CASSPGWTGRGTEAFF
v_call: TRBV7-9; j_call: TRBJ1-1; cdr3_aa: CASSSARGGSEAFF
v_call: TRBV2; j_call: TRBJ1-1; cdr3_aa: CASTGGQSEAFF
v_call: TRBV20-1; j_call: TRBJ2-2; cdr3_aa: CSAPQLDPGELFF
v_call: TRBV2; j_call: TRBJ2-7; cdr3_aa: CASRQGLSYEQYF
v_call: TRBV7-9; j_call: TRBJ1-1; cdr3_aa: CASSASTDRLTEAFF
v_call: TRBV11-2; j_call: TRBJ2-5; cdr3_aa: CASSLDTETQYF
v_call: TRBV27; j_call: TRBJ2-1; cdr3_aa: CATFDQLNDNEQFF
v_call: TRBV4-1; j_call: TRBJ2-3; cdr3_aa: CASSQVRRTPTDTQYF